This T cell receptor (beta chain) was recovered during a study of OX40 agonist ivuxolimab in advanced cancers. Overall study: All patients had ivuxolimab intravenously every 2 weeks at 0.01 to 10 mg/kg. The study, taken as a whole, reports: At 0.1 to 3.0 mg/kg and by week 6, clonal expansion occurred in CD4+ and CD8+ blood T cells.

Regarding this clone: Its antigen remains unknown.

TCRdb keeps only in-frame clones here, not all; method: immunoSEQ multiplex PCR. The table has around 100,000 clones, about 89% seen once. Per germline, CDR1 GTSNPN and CDR2 SVGIG (reference sequence). The CDR3 spans 13 residues. V lost 0 bases, J lost 11 bases, and 7 bases stayed unmatched. The starting material was CD4+ or CD8+ T cells sorted from blood, obtained in a trial of the OX40 agonist ivuxolimab. This sequence was found in an adult with an advanced solid tumor such as melanoma, head and neck, liver or kidney cancer. The chain recombines TRBV30 with TRBJ1-5; 7 nucleotides align to TRBD1. CDR3 sequence reads: CAWSVSTQGAQHF. As DNA, the CDR3 is TGTGCCTGGAGTGTGTCAACTCAGGGGGCCCAGCATTTT.